Listed below are T cell receptor beta chains from one sample, sequenced in a study of early T cells in non-severe SARS-CoV-2 infection. TCRdb independently ran MiXCR on the 5' RACE reads; one entry per CDR3 protein. The sample consists of approximately 76,000 distinct CDR3 sequences, approximately 10% of them appearing once. The material sequenced was whole blood. These receptors all stem from an adult who was a healthcare worker with PCR-confirmed SARS-CoV-2 infection or an uninfected control (not recorded which). The CDR3 runs from the conserved cysteine through the conserved F or W. The order of the fields is V gene, D gene, J gene, clone size, CDR3 protein, CDR3 DNA. D genes are given only for firm matches. Clone size is stated in some rows and not others, as once, few, many or a class when expanded.

>TRBV7-2|NA|TRBJ2-1|NA
CASSLFNEQFF
TGTGCCAGCAGCTTATTTAATGAGCAGTTCTTC
>TRBV7-6|NA|TRBJ1-5|NA
CASSLLGRGTNQPQHF
TGTGCCAGCAGCCTCCTGGGGAGGGGAACGAATCAGCCCCAGCATTTT
>TRBV11-2|TRBD1|TRBJ2-5|few
CASSSRTGGETQYF
TGTGCCAGCAGCTCCCGGACAGGGGGAGAGACCCAGTACTTC
>TRBV12-3/TRBV12-4|NA|TRBJ1-2|many
CASSDGGADGYTF
TGTGCCAGCAGCGACGGGGGAGCCGATGGCTACACCTTC
>TRBV19|NA|TRBJ2-4|once
CASSISSLPDGLAKNIQYF
TGTGCCAGTAGTATATCCTCCCTCCCCGACGGTTTAGCCAAAAACATTCAGTACTTC
>TRBV6-1|TRBD1|TRBJ2-7|few
CASSDDRGYEQYF
TGTGCCAGCAGTGACGACAGGGGCTACGAGCAGTACTTC
>TRBV7-2|TRBD2|TRBJ2-3|many
CASSLPVAGGSTDTQYF
TGTGCCAGCAGCTTACCCGTAGCGGGGGGGAGCACAGATACGCAGTATTTT
>TRBV6-6|TRBD1|TRBJ1-5|few
CASSGQGVPDQPQHF
TGTGCCAGCAGTGGACAGGGGGTTCCCGATCAGCCCCAGCATTTT
>TRBV7-6|NA|TRBJ2-3|NA
CASSHREDTQYF
TGTGCCAGCAGCCATCGCGAGGATACGCAGTATTTT
>TRBV5-1|TRBD1|TRBJ2-3|NA
CASKAANRGPTDTQYF
TGCGCCAGCAAGGCGGCAAACAGGGGGCCAACAGATACGCAGTATTTT
>TRBV25-1|NA|TRBJ2-2|few
CASSETAGTGELFF
TGTGCCAGCAGTGAAACGGCCGGAACCGGGGAGCTGTTTTTT
>TRBV7-9|TRBD1|TRBJ1-1|NA
CASSGFRHRDREFEYVAFF
TGTGCCAGCAGCGGTTTTAGACACCGGGACAGGGAATTTGAGTACGTAGCTTTCTTT
>TRBV20-1|TRBD2|TRBJ2-3|NA
CSAPTSGSTDTQYF
TGCAGTGCTCCGACTAGCGGTAGCACAGATACGCAGTATTTT
>TRBV7-3|NA|TRBJ2-2|many
CASSPDRNTGELFF
TGTGCCAGCAGCCCGGACAGAAACACCGGGGAGCTGTTTTTT
>TRBV19|TRBD1|TRBJ1-5|NA
CASRGTGGNQPQHF
TGTGCCAGTAGAGGGACAGGGGGCAATCAGCCCCAGCATTTT
>TRBV20-1|TRBD1|TRBJ2-7|NA
CSAHRTGSSYEQYF
TGCAGTGCTCACCGGACAGGGAGCTCCTACGAGCAGTACTTC
>TRBV19|NA|TRBJ2-1|NA
CASGRLDSSYNEQFF
TGTGCCAGTGGGCGACTAGACAGCTCCTACAATGAGCAGTTCTTC
>TRBV16|NA|TRBJ2-7|NA
CASSQSIDSSYEQYF
TGTGCCAGCAGCCAGTCCATCGATAGCTCCTACGAGCAGTACTTC
>TRBV6-5|NA|TRBJ2-6|few
CASSYSGMSGANVLTF
TGTGCCAGCAGTTACTCGGGGATGAGTGGGGCCAACGTCCTGACTTTC
>TRBV12-3/TRBV12-4|NA|TRBJ1-1|NA
CASLLGGATEAFF
TGTGCCAGCCTCTTGGGGGGGGCCACTGAAGCTTTCTTT
>TRBV7-9|TRBD2|TRBJ2-3|NA
CASSPRGAGAVTDTQYF
TGTGCCAGCAGCCCCCGGGGAGCGGGGGCCGTCACAGATACGCAGTATTTT
>TRBV6-2/TRBV6-3|TRBD2|TRBJ2-2|few
CASSPGLAGGHNTGELFF
TGTGCCAGCAGCCCTGGACTAGCGGGGGGTCATAACACCGGGGAGCTGTTTTTT
>TRBV7-2|NA|TRBJ2-5|few
CASSQTRETQYF
TGTGCCAGCAGTCAGACCCGAGAGACCCAGTACTTC
>TRBV12-3/TRBV12-4|TRBD1|TRBJ2-1|few
CASSRGQGGNEQFF
TGTGCCAGCAGCCGTGGACAGGGTGGGAATGAGCAGTTCTTC
>TRBV20-1|TRBD2|TRBJ2-3|NA
CSVKRESTDTQYF
TGCAGCGTGAAGCGGGAAAGCACAGATACGCAGTATTTT
>TRBV10-3|TRBD2|TRBJ2-3|few
CAISGPPSGGTSEDDTQYF
TGTGCCATCAGTGGCCCCCCTAGCGGGGGGACTTCTGAGGATGATACGCAGTATTTT
>TRBV5-8|NA|TRBJ2-7|few
CASSLPKGTLYEQYF
TGTGCCAGCAGTCTCCCGAAGGGAACGCTCTACGAGCAGTACTTC